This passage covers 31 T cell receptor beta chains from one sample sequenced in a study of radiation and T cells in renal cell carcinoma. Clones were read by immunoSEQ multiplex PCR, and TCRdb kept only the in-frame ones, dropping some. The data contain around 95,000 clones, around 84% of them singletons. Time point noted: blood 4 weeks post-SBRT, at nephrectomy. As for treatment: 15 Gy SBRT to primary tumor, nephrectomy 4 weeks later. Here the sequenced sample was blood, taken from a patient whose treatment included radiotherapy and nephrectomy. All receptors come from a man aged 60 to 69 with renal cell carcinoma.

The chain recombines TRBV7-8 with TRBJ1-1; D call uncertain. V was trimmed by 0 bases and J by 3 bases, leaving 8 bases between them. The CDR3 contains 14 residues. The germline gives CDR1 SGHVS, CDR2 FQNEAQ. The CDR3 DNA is TGTGCCAGCAGCTTAGCCGGGGTGGACACTGAAGCTTTCTTT. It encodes CASSLAGVDTEAFF.

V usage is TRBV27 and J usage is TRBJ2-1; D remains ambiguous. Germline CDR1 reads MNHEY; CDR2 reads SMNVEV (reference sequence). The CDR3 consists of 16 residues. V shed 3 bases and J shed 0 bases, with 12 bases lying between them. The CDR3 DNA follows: TGTGCCAGCAGTTTTTCGAGTTTGAGCTCCTACAATGAGCAGTTCTTC. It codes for CASSFSSLSSYNEQFF.

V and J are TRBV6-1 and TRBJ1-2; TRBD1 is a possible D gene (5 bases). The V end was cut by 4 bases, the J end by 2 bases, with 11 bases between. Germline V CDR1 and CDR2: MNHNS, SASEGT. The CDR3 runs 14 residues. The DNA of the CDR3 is TGTGCCAGCAGTGTAGGACACGTAAACTATGGCTACACCTTC. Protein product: CASSVGHVNYGYTF.

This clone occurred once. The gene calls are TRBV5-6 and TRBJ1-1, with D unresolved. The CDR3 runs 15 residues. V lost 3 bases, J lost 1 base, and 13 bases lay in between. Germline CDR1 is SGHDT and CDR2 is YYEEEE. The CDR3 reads CASSSNVEGNTEAFF. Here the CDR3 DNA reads TGTGCCAGCAGCTCGAACGTGGAAGGGAACACTGAAGCTTTCTTT.

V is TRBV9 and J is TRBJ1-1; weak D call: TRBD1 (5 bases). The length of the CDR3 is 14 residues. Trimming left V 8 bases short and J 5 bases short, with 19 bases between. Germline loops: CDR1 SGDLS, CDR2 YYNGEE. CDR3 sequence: CASQSNVGGTEAFF. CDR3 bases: TGTGCCAGTCAAAGTAACGTTGGGGGAACTGAAGCTTTCTTT.

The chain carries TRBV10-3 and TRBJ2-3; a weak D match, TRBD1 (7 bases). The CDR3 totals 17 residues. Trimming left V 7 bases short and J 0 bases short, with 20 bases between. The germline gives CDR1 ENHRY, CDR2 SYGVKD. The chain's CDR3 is CAIKGGNRGASTDTQYF. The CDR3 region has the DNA TGTGCCATCAAGGGAGGTAACAGGGGCGCTAGCACAGATACGCAGTATTTT.

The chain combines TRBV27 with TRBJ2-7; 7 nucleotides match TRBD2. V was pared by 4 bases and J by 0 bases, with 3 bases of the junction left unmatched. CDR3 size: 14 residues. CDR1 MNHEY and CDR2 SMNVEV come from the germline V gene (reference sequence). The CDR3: CASSWGGSSYEQYF. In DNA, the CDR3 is TGTGCCAGCAGTTGGGGAGGGAGCTCCTACGAGCAGTACTTC.

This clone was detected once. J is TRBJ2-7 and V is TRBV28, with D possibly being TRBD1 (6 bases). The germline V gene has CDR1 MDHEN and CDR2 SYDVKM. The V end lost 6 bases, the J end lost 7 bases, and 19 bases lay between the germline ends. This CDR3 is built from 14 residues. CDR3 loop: CASRIQAWQGEQYF. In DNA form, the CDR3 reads TGTGCCAGCAGGATACAGGCGTGGCAGGGGGAGCAGTACTTC.

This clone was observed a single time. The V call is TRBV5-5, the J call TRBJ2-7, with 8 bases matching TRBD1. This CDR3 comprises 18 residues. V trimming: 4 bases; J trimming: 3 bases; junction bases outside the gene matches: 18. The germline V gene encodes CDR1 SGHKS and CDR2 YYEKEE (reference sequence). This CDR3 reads CASSHPATVDRAYYEQYF. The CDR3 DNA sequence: TGTGCCAGCAGCCATCCAGCGACCGTGGACAGGGCGTACTACGAGCAGTACTTC.

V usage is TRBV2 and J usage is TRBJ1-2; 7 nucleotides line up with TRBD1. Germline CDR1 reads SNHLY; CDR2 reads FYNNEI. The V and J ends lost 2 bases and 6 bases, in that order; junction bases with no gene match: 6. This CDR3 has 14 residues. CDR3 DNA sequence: TGTGCCAGCAGTGAACCCCGGGACAGCCATGGCTACACCTTC. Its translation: CASSEPRDSHGYTF.

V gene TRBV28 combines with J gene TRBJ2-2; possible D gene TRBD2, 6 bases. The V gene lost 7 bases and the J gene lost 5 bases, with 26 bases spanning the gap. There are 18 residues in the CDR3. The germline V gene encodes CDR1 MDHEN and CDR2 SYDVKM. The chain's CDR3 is CASNIPGSGRLGTGELFF. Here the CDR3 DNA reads TGTGCCAGCAACATCCCCGGGAGTGGGAGGTTGGGTACCGGGGAGCTGTTTTTT. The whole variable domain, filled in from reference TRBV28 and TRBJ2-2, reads DVKVTQSSRYLVKRTGEKVFLECVQDMDHENMFWYRQDPGLGLRLIYFSYDVKMKEKGDIPEGYSVSREKKERFSLILESASTNQTSMYLCASNIPGSGRLGTGELFFGEGSRLTVL.

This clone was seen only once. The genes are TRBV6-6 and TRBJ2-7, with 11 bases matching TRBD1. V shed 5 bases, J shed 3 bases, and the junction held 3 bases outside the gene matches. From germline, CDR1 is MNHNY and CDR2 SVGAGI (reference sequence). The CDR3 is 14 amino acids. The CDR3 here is CASSGTGGHYEQYF. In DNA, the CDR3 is TGTGCCAGCAGTGGGACAGGGGGGCACTACGAGCAGTACTTC.

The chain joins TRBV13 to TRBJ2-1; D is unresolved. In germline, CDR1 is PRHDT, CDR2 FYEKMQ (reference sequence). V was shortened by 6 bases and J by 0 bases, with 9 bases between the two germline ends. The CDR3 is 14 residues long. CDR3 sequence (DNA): TGTGCCAGCAGTTCGGAGAGCTCCTACAATGAGCAGTTCTTC. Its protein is CASSSESSYNEQFF.

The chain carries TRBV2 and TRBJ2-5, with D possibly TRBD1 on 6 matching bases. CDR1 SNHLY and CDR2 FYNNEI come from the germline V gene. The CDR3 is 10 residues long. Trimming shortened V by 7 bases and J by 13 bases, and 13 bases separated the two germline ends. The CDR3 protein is CASMGDTRYF. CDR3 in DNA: TGTGCCAGCATGGGGGACACGAGGTACTTC.

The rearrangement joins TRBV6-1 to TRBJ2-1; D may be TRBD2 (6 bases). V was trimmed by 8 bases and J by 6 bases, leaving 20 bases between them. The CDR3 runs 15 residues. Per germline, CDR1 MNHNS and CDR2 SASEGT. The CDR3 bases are TGTGCCAGCGGGGGTTGGAGGGAGTCTTCCAATGAGCAGTTCTTC. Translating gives CASGGWRESSNEQFF.

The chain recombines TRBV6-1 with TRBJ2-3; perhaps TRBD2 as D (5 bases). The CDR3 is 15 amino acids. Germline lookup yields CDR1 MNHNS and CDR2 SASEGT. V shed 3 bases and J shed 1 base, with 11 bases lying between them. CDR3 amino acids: CASSETPEGTDTQYF. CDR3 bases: TGTGCCAGCAGTGAGACTCCGGAGGGCACAGATACGCAGTATTTT.

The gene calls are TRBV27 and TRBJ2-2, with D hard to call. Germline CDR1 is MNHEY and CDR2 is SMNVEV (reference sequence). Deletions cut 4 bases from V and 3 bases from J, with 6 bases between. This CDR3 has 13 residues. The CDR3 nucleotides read TGTGCCAGCAGTTCGGGTTACACCGGGGAGCTGTTTTTT. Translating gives CASSSGYTGELFF.

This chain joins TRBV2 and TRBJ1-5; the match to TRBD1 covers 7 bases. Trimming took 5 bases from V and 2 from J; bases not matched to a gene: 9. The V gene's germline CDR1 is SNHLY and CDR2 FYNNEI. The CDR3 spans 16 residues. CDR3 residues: CASSPYRGGRNQPQHF. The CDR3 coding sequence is TGTGCCAGCAGTCCTTACAGGGGAGGACGCAATCAGCCCCAGCATTTT.

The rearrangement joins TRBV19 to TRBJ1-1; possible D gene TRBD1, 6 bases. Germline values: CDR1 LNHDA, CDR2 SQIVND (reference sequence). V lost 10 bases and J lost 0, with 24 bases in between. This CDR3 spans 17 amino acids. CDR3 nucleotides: TGTGCCACCTCAAAAGAGGGGGACTGGGGTGTGAACACTGAAGCTTTCTTT. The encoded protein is CATSKEGDWGVNTEAFF.

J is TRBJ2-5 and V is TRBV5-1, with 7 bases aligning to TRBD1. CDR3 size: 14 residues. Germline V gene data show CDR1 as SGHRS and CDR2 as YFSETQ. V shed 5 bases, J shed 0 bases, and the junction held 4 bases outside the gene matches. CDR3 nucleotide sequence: TGCGCCAGCAGTCAAGGACAGGACCAAGAGACCCAGTACTTC. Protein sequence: CASSQGQDQETQYF.

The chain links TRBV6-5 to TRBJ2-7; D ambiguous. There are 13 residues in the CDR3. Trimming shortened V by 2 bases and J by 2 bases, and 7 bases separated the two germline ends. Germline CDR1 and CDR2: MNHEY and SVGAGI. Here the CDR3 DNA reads TGTGCCAGCAGTTACACGGTGACCTACGAGCAGTACTTC. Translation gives CASSYTVTYEQYF.

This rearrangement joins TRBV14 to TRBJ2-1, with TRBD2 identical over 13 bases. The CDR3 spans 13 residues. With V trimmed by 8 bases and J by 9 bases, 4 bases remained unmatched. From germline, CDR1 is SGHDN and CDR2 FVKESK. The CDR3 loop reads CASGLAGDAEQFF. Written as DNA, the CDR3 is TGTGCCAGCGGACTAGCGGGAGACGCTGAGCAGTTCTTC. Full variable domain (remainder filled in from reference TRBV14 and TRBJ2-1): EAGVTQFPSHSVIEKGQTVTLRCDPISGHDNLYWYRRVMGKEIKFLLHFVKESKQDESGMPNNRFLAERTGGTYSTLKVQPAELEDSGVYFCASGLAGDAEQFFGPGTRLTVL.

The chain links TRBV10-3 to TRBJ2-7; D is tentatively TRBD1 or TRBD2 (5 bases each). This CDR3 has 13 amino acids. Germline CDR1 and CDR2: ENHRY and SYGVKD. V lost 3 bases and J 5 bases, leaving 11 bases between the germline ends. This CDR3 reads CAISEEGLDEQYF. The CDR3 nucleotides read TGTGCCATCAGTGAAGAGGGGCTCGACGAGCAGTACTTC.

CDR3 coding DNA: TGTGCCAGCAGTCCAGGATATGGGGCCGGATACGAAAAACTGTTTTTT. It translates to CASSPGYGAGYEKLFF. V usage is TRBV28 and J usage is TRBJ1-4, with a tentative D call TRBD1 (5 bases). This CDR3 has 16 residues. Germline-derived CDR1 and CDR2 are MDHEN and SYDVKM. Trimming removed 5 bases from V and 8 bases from J, with 21 bases in between.

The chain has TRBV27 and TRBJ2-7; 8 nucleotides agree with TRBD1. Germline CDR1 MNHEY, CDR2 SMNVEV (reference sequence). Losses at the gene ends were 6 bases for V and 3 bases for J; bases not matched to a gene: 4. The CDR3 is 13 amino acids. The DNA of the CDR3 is TGTGCCAGCAGAGGACAGGGCATCTACGAGCAGTACTTC. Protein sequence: CASRGQGIYEQYF.

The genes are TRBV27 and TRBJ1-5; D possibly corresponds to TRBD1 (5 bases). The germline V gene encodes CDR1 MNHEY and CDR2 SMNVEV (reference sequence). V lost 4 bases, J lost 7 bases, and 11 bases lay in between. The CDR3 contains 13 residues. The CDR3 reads CASSSGWRQPQHF. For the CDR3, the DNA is TGTGCCAGCAGTTCAGGGTGGAGACAGCCCCAGCATTTT.

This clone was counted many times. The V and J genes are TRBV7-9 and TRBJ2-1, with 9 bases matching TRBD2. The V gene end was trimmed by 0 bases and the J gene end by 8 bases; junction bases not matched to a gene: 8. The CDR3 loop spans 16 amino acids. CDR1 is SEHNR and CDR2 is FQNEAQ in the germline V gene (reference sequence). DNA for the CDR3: TGTGCCAGCAGCTTAGCGGGACTAGCCGAAGTCTATGAGCAGTTCTTC. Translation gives CASSLAGLAEVYEQFF.

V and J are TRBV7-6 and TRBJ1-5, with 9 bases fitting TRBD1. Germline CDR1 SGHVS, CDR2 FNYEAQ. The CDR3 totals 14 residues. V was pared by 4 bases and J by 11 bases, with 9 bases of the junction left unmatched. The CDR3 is CASSSRQGVGAQHF. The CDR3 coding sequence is TGTGCCAGCAGCTCCCGACAGGGGGTAGGGGCCCAGCATTTT. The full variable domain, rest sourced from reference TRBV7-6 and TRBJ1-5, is GAGVSQSPRYKVTKRGQDVALRCDPISGHVSLYWYRQALGQGPEFLTYFNYEAQQDKSGLPNDRFSAERPEGSISTLTIQRTEQRDSAMYRCASSSRQGVGAQHFGDGTRLSIL.

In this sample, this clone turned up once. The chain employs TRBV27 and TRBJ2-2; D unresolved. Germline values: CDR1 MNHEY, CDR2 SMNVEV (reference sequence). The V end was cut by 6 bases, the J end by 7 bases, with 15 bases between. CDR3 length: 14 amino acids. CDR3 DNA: TGTGCCAGCAGCCCACGGTCCATTAACGGGGAGCTGTTTTTT. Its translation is CASSPRSINGELFF.

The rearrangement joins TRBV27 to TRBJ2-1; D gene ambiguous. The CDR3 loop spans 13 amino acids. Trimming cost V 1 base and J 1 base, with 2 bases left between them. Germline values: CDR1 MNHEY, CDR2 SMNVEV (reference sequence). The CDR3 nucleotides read TGTGCCAGCAGTTTATTTTCCTACAATGAGCAGTTCTTC. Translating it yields CASSLFSYNEQFF.

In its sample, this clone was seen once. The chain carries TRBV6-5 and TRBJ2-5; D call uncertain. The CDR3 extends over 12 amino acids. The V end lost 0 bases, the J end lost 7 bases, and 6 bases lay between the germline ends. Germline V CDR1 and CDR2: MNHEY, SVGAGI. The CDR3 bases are TGTGCCAGCAGTTACTCTCACGGGACCCAGTACTTC. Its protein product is CASSYSHGTQYF.